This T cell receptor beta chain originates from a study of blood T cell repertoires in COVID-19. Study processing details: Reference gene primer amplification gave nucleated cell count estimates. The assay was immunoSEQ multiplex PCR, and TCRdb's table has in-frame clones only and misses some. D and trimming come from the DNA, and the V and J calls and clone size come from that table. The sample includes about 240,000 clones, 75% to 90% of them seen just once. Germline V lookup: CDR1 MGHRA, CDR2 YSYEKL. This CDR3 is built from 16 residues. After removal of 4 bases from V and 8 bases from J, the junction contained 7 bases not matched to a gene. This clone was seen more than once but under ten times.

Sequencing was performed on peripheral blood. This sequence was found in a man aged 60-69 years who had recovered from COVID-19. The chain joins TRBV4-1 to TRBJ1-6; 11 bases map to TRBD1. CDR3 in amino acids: CASSPKGQGADSPLHF. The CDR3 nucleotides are TGCGCCAGCAGCCCGAAAGGACAGGGGGCGGATTCACCCCTCCACTTT.